This TCR beta chain stems from a study of cytomegalovirus exposure and HLA in healthy donors. Turning to the study itself: Researchers found that more than 70% of under 450 genotyped donors fell within the Caucasian-associated ancestry cluster.

Trimming cost V 1 base and J 5 bases, with 21 bases left between them. The CDR3 extends over 17 amino acids. Germline assignment: CDR1 SGHKS and CDR2 YYEKEE (reference sequence). This clone was observed a few times. What it recognizes is unknown. A multiplex PCR was run with 60 Vbeta primers and 13 Jbeta primers. The repertoire was sequenced with immunoSEQ multiplex PCR; TCRdb's copy has only in-frame clones and lacks some. The sample records 150,000 to 200,000 clones, approximately 71% being singletons. Study-level points and caveats: Data from an earlier analysis indicated that most TCR beta V segments were productive either about 87% or about 30% of the time.

Sequenced sample: PBMCs. The chain carries TRBV5-5 and TRBJ2-5; possible D gene TRBD1, 6 bases. This receptor was identified in a man aged 30 to 45 in good health and CMV-seropositive. CDR3 in amino acids: CASSLWFGMWGLETQYF. DNA for the CDR3: TGTGCCAGCAGCTTGTGGTTCGGGATGTGGGGGCTTGAGACCCAGTACTTC.